This passage covers 17 T cell receptor beta chains from one sample sequenced in a study of T cell responses to AZD1222 COVID-19 vaccine. Data came from immunoSEQ multiplex PCR; TCRdb stores just in-frame clones and leaves some out. The sample holds over 65,000 clones, 85% to 90% seen once. The sample in question was peripheral blood, obtained on day 0 of AZD1222 vaccination. These receptors were obtained from an adult in good health.

V and J are TRBV6-5 and TRBJ1-2; the match to TRBD1 covers 9 bases. Germline trimming cut 6 bases from V and 4 bases from J; bases unmatched to any gene: 6. CDR1 is MNHEY, CDR2 SVGAGI, per germline. CDR3 length: 14 residues. Written as DNA, the CDR3 is TGTGCCAGCAGCCTCGGGACAGGGAGCTATGGCTACACCTTC. Translating it yields CASSLGTGSYGYTF.

The J gene is TRBJ1-5, the V gene TRBV7-9; TRBD1 might be the D (5 bases). This CDR3 contains 16 residues. Germline V gene lookup returns CDR1 SEHNR and CDR2 FQNEAQ (reference sequence). Between the trimmed V and J ends, which lost 1 base and 3 bases, there was a span of 13 bases. The CDR3 nucleotides read TGTGCCAGCAGCTTAGGAACCTTAGGGGTCAATCAGCCCCAGCATTTT. This translates into CASSLGTLGVNQPQHF.

The rearrangement joins TRBV5-1 to TRBJ1-6; D is undetermined. Germline loops: CDR1 SGHRS, CDR2 YFSETQ. The CDR3 sequence is 14 residues long. V lost 4 bases and J 8 bases, leaving 13 bases between the germline ends. The CDR3 protein is CASSTGTLDSPLHF. CDR3 sequence (DNA): TGCGCCAGCAGCACGGGAACCCTTGATTCACCCCTCCACTTT.

The V and J genes are TRBV18 and TRBJ2-5; 10 nucleotides line up with TRBD2. CDR3 length: 16 amino acids. Germline CDR1 KGHSH, CDR2 LQKENI. Trimming cost V 3 bases and J 4 bases; bases outside gene matches: 8. CDR3 loop: CASSPLLAGIAETQYF. As DNA, the CDR3 is TGTGCCAGCTCACCTTTACTAGCGGGAATAGCAGAGACCCAGTACTTC.

This chain joins TRBV5-5 and TRBJ1-4, with a possible D match to TRBD1 (6 bases). The V gene lost 4 bases and the J gene lost 6 bases, with 16 bases spanning the gap. This CDR3 is built from 15 residues. From germline, CDR1 is SGHKS and CDR2 YYEKEE (reference sequence). The DNA for the CDR3 is TGTGCCAGCAGCCATTCCGGGACATCCGATGAAAAACTGTTTTTT. Its protein is CASSHSGTSDEKLFF.

The chain links TRBV9 to TRBJ1-6, with D unresolved. The length of the CDR3 is 15 residues. V was shortened by 1 base and J by 6 bases, with 11 bases between the two germline ends. The germline gives CDR1 SGDLS, CDR2 YYNGEE. As DNA, the CDR3 is TGTGCCAGCAGCGTATTAGCGGATTTTAATTCACCCCTCCACTTT. It specifies CASSVLADFNSPLHF.

This clone was picked up one time. The chain recombines TRBV30 with TRBJ1-5, with a possible D match to TRBD1 (5 bases). There are 15 residues in the CDR3. Germline CDR1 reads GTSNPN; CDR2 reads SVGIG (reference sequence). V lost 4 bases and J lost 1, with 14 bases in between. CDR3 DNA sequence: TGTGCCTGGAAGCTTAGGGGCACCAGCAATCAGCCCCAGCATTTT. Translation gives CAWKLRGTSNQPQHF.

The table lists this clone with a count of one. The chain is built from TRBV15 and TRBJ1-3; tentatively, D is TRBD1 (5 bases). Per the germline V gene, CDR1 is LNHNV and CDR2 is YYDKDF (reference sequence). The V gene lost 5 bases and the J gene lost 5 bases, with 16 bases spanning the gap. CDR3 size: 15 residues. As DNA, the CDR3 is TGTGCCACCAGCCCCAACGGCGGGGCCAGAAACACCATATATTTT. Translating gives CATSPNGGARNTIYF.

For the CDR3, the DNA is TGTGCCAGTAGTATTCTCGGGACTTCGACCGGGGAGCTGTTTTTT. Its protein product is CASSILGTSTGELFF. This chain joins TRBV19 and TRBJ2-2, with a tentative D call TRBD2 (6 bases). The germline V gene encodes CDR1 LNHDA and CDR2 SQIVND (reference sequence). The CDR3 is made up of 15 amino acids. The V end lost 3 bases, the J end lost 5 bases, and 13 bases lay between the germline ends.

The V gene is TRBV6-5, the J gene TRBJ2-1; 11 bases are shared with TRBD2. V was pared by 0 bases and J by 6 bases, with 4 bases of the junction left unmatched. The CDR3 has 16 amino acids. Germline V gene data show CDR1 as MNHEY and CDR2 as SVGAGI. DNA for the CDR3: TGTGCCAGCAGTTACTCCAGACTAGCGGGGTCCAATGAGCAGTTCTTC. Its translation: CASSYSRLAGSNEQFF.

This chain uses TRBV20-1 with TRBJ2-3; D is ambiguous. V was shortened by 5 bases and J by 2 bases, with 5 bases between the two germline ends. This CDR3 contains 11 residues. Germline V CDR1 and CDR2: DFQATT, SNEGSKA (reference sequence). This CDR3 reads CSAHFTDTQYF. In DNA, the CDR3 is TGCAGTGCTCACTTCACAGATACGCAGTATTTT.

CDR3 bases: TGTGCCAGCGGGGGCGGACGAGAAAAACTGTTTTTT. It translates to CASGGGREKLFF. The rearrangement uses TRBV27 and TRBJ1-4; TRBD1 might be the D (6 bases). The CDR3 sequence is 12 residues long. From germline, CDR1 is MNHEY and CDR2 SMNVEV (reference sequence). V was trimmed by 8 bases and J by 8 bases, leaving 12 bases between them.

The chain links TRBV19 to TRBJ2-1; 9 bases match TRBD2. V trimming: 4 bases; J trimming: 9 bases; junction bases outside the gene matches: 13. CDR1 and CDR2 from the germline V gene are LNHDA and SQIVND (reference sequence). The CDR3 consists of 16 residues. The CDR3: CASSTDSTSGGSEQFF. For the CDR3, the DNA is TGTGCCAGTAGTACGGATTCGACTAGCGGAGGGAGTGAGCAGTTCTTC.

This chain connects TRBV28 to TRBJ1-1; D unresolved. The CDR3 length is 15 residues. Germline assignment: CDR1 MDHEN and CDR2 SYDVKM. The germline V and J ends were trimmed by 7 bases and 5 bases, with 20 bases remaining between them. The DNA for the CDR3 is TGTGCCAGCACCTTGAGGTTGTCGGGGTTGACTGAAGCTTTCTTT. The encoded protein is CASTLRLSGLTEAFF.

The chain has TRBV4-2 and TRBJ1-5, with D perhaps TRBD1 (6 bases). CDR3 length: 18 residues. Deletions cut 4 bases from V and 1 base from J, with 20 bases between. Germline CDR1 and CDR2: LGHNA and YNFKEQ. The CDR3 spells CASSLIKGGAESNQPQHF. DNA for the CDR3: TGTGCCAGCAGCCTTATTAAGGGGGGGGCGGAAAGCAATCAGCCCCAGCATTTT.

This clone is a singleton in its sample. The rearrangement uses TRBV30 and TRBJ1-2; D not resolved. CDR1 is GTSNPN, CDR2 SVGIG, per germline (reference sequence). This CDR3 region has 13 residues. Trimming took 8 bases from V and 0 from J, leaving 13 bases between them. CDR3 DNA sequence: TGTGCCCTAAAGCAGTTAGCTAACTATGGCTACACCTTC. This gives the protein CALKQLANYGYTF.

This chain joins TRBV29-1 and TRBJ2-1, with 10 nucleotides matching TRBD2. Germline values: CDR1 SQVTM, CDR2 ANQGSEA. J was trimmed by 12 bases and V by 7 bases; bases with no gene match: 9. The CDR3 extends over 12 amino acids. Here the CDR3 DNA reads TGCAGCGGAGACCTAGCGGGAGCCCCGCAGTTCTTC. It is translated as CSGDLAGAPQFF.